The sequence of this T cell receptor beta chain was determined in a study of T cells after yellow fever vaccination. TCRdb re-called the 5' RACE reads with MiXCR, one entry per CDR3 protein. The table records under 400,000 distinct CDR3 sequences, approximately 10% of them present only once. The CDR3 has 13 amino acids. V was cut by 6 bases and J by 8 bases, with 16 bases left in between. This specimen was PBMCs, taken on the day of the first yellow fever vaccination. The V gene is TRBV12-3 or TRBV12-4, the J gene TRBJ1-2, with unresolved D. This clonotype was obtained from a young man who received the YFV17D yellow fever vaccine. The CDR3: CASSPNGLRGYTF. For the CDR3, the DNA is TGTGCCAGCAGCCCGAATGGACTCCGGGGCTACACCTTC.